This passage covers 25 T cell receptor beta chains from one sample sequenced in a study of T cell responses to AZD1222 COVID-19 vaccine. Some clones are missing from TCRdb's copy, which holds only in-frame ones; the method was immunoSEQ multiplex PCR. The data show some 61,000 clones, over 75% seen once. This material consisted of peripheral blood, taken on day 0 of AZD1222 vaccination. The receptor set was obtained from an adult in good health.

V gene TRBV28 combines with J gene TRBJ2-7; the D gene is possibly TRBD2 (6 bases). The V end was cut by 6 bases, the J end by 1 base, with 13 bases between. CDR3 length: 14 amino acids. Germline-derived CDR1 and CDR2 are MDHEN and SYDVKM. CDR3 region: CASREGRASYEQYF. For the CDR3, the DNA is TGTGCCAGCAGGGAGGGGCGGGCATCCTACGAGCAGTACTTC. The variable domain in full, with the rest retrieved from reference TRBV28 and TRBJ2-7, is DVKVTQSSRYLVKRTGEKVFLECVQDMDHENMFWYRQDPGLGLRLIYFSYDVKMKEKGDIPEGYSVSREKKERFSLILESASTNQTSMYLCASREGRASYEQYFGPGTRLTVT.

The chain recombines TRBV4-1 with TRBJ1-1; 9 positions agree with TRBD1. This CDR3 spans 16 amino acids. The germline V gene has CDR1 MGHRA and CDR2 YSYEKL. J lost 0 bases, V lost 4 bases, and 6 bases had no gene match. CDR3 nucleotide sequence: TGCGCCAGCAGCCTGGGACAGGGAAGGGTGAACACTGAAGCTTTCTTT. Its protein product is CASSLGQGRVNTEAFF.

The chain couples TRBV18 to TRBJ1-2, with 9 bases fitting TRBD1. The V gene end was trimmed by 4 bases and the J gene end by 4 bases; junction bases not matched to a gene: 1. Germline CDR1 KGHSH, CDR2 LQKENI. CDR3 size: 13 residues. The CDR3 here is CASSQTGGYGYTF. Written as DNA, the CDR3 is TGTGCCAGCTCACAGACAGGGGGCTATGGCTACACCTTC.

The chain carries TRBV5-4 and TRBJ1-1; D might be TRBD1 (6 bases). Germline CDR1 and CDR2: SGHNT and YYREEE (reference sequence). The CDR3 is 13 amino acids. The V and J ends lost 3 bases and 7 bases respectively, with 13 bases between them. CDR3 sequence: CASSSRGDFEAFF. The CDR3 DNA reads as TGTGCCAGCAGCTCTAGGGGGGACTTTGAAGCTTTCTTT.

This chain links TRBV28 with TRBJ2-3, with 11 bases lining up with TRBD1. In germline, CDR1 is MDHEN, CDR2 SYDVKM. The J segment lost 1 base and the V segment lost 5 bases, leaving 5 bases of the junction unmatched. The CDR3 length is 16 residues. CDR3: CASSTTDRGRTDTQYF. For the CDR3, the DNA is TGTGCCAGCAGTACGACGGACAGGGGGCGCACAGATACGCAGTATTTT. Full variable domain (remainder filled in from reference TRBV28 and TRBJ2-3): DVKVTQSSRYLVKRTGEKVFLECVQDMDHENMFWYRQDPGLGLRLIYFSYDVKMKEKGDIPEGYSVSREKKERFSLILESASTNQTSMYLCASSTTDRGRTDTQYFGPGTRLTVL.

The CDR3 region has the DNA TGTGCCAGCAGCTTATCTTCTGGACAGGGATCCCCTGGCTACACCTTC. Residues: CASSLSSGQGSPGYTF. V usage is TRBV11-2 and J usage is TRBJ1-2, with 8 bases fitting TRBD1. Germline assignment: CDR1 SGHAT and CDR2 FQNNGV. The CDR3 is 16 amino acids. Unmatched junction bases numbered 12, after V lost 2 bases and J lost 7 bases.

V is TRBV28 and J is TRBJ1-2, with D possibly matching TRBD1 (6 bases). V was shortened by 6 bases and J by 7 bases, with 18 bases between the two germline ends. CDR1 MDHEN and CDR2 SYDVKM come from the germline V gene. CDR3 length: 14 amino acids. This chain's CDR3 is CASSETNTGSGYTF. The CDR3, as DNA: TGTGCCAGCAGCGAGACCAATACAGGGTCTGGCTACACCTTC.

This CDR3 is CASAHYEQYF. The CDR3 bases are TGTGCCAGCGCGCACTACGAGCAGTACTTC. The V call is TRBV6-5, the J call TRBJ2-7; no firm D call. The CDR3 contains 10 residues. Germline V gene sequence: CDR1 MNHEY, CDR2 SVGAGI. Between the trimmed V and J ends, which lost 8 bases and 3 bases, there was a span of 5 bases.

The chain has TRBV6-5 and TRBJ2-7, with a weak D call TRBD2 (5 bases). The CDR3 contains 15 residues. Germline CDR1 is MNHEY and CDR2 is SVGAGI. V was pared by 5 bases and J by 5 bases, with 19 bases between. The CDR3 here is CASSPILGSRHEQYF. CDR3 bases: TGTGCCAGCAGTCCAATTCTTGGGAGTCGCCACGAGCAGTACTTC.

The genes are TRBV27 and TRBJ2-2, with D perhaps matching TRBD1 (6 bases). CDR1 and CDR2 (germline): MNHEY, SMNVEV (reference sequence). V was pared by 6 bases and J by 4 bases, with 15 bases between. The CDR3 sequence is 15 residues long. CDR3 bases: TGTGCCAGCAGCCCGACAGGAGGATCCACCGGGGAGCTGTTTTTT. This translates into CASSPTGGSTGELFF.

This chain connects TRBV2 to TRBJ1-6, with a possible D match to TRBD1 (5 bases). The CDR3 runs to 15 residues. Germline CDR1 SNHLY, CDR2 FYNNEI. V shed 5 bases and J shed 7 bases, with 15 bases lying between them. CDR3 amino acids: CASSSSGQQNSPLHF. Here the CDR3 DNA reads TGTGCCAGCAGTTCTTCCGGACAACAAAATTCACCCCTCCACTTT.

The chain employs TRBV4-3 and TRBJ2-5; 7 positions agree with TRBD2. CDR1 and CDR2 (germline): LGHNA, YSLEER. The length of the CDR3 is 15 residues. J gave up 5 bases and V 3 bases, and 9 bases lay outside the gene matches. The DNA of the CDR3 is TGCGCCAGCAGCCAGGGAAACCTAGCGGCCGAGACCCAGTACTTC. Its protein is CASSQGNLAAETQYF.

The chain recombines TRBV18 with TRBJ1-1; D perhaps matches TRBD1 (5 bases). V was pared by 1 base and J by 6 bases, with 18 bases between. The germline V gene has CDR1 KGHSH and CDR2 LQKENI. CDR3 length equals 16 residues. In nucleotides, the CDR3 is TGTGCCAGCTCACCACGAGGTACAGGTGGTTTCTCTGAAGCTTTCTTT. This translates into CASSPRGTGGFSEAFF.

V is TRBV21-1 and J is TRBJ2-3; the D segment call TRBD1 is taken from the table without a DNA check. TRBV21-1 is flagged as a pseudogene. The CDR3 sequence is 22 residues long. CDR3 in amino acids: CASSKDPPRDIPPWDSTDTQYF. The CDR3 DNA reads TGTGCCAGCAGCAAAGATCCCCCCCGGGACATTCCTCCGTGGGATAGCACAGATACGCAGTATTTT.

J is TRBJ2-7 and V is TRBV3-1 (or the pseudogene TRBV3-2); TRBD2 matches 8 bases. CDR3 size: 16 residues. CDR1 LGHDT and CDR2 YNNKEL come from the germline V gene (reference sequence). V shed 1 base and J 1 base; nucleotides not matched to a gene: 6. CDR3 sequence: CASSQGGTRGSYEQYF. The CDR3 DNA reads TGTGCCAGCAGCCAAGGAGGGACTAGGGGTTCCTACGAGCAGTACTTC.

The chain combines TRBV7-2 with TRBJ2-2; TRBD2 might be the D (7 bases). The CDR3 totals 16 residues. CDR1 and CDR2 (germline): SGHTA, FQGNSA. Trimming stripped 6 bases from V and 6 bases from J, with 20 bases between. CDR3 protein: CASSLGGLARAGELFF. The DNA of the CDR3 is TGTGCCAGCAGTTTGGGGGGGCTAGCAAGGGCCGGGGAGCTGTTTTTT.

This chain uses TRBV5-6 with TRBJ1-5, with 8 bases aligning to TRBD1. The ends lost 3 bases at V and 2 bases at J; junction bases unmatched: 7. This CDR3 spans 16 amino acids. Germline CDR1 SGHDT, CDR2 YYEEEE. CDR3 nucleotides: TGTGCCAGCAGCTCTCAGACAGGGGCCGGCAATCAGCCCCAGCATTTT. This sequence encodes CASSSQTGAGNQPQHF.

The rearrangement links TRBV29-1 to TRBJ1-5; the match to TRBD1 covers 8 bases. CDR1 is SQVTM and CDR2 is ANQGSEA in the germline V gene. After removal of 7 bases from V and 11 bases from J, the junction contained 13 bases not matched to a gene. The CDR3 is 13 residues long. CDR3 sequence reads: CSARTGTGSAQHF. CDR3 bases: TGCAGCGCTCGGACAGGGACGGGTTCAGCCCAGCATTTT.

The chain joins TRBV4-2 to TRBJ1-2; 8 bases match TRBD1. Unmatched junction bases numbered 4, after V lost 3 bases and J lost 4 bases. This CDR3 is 14 amino acids long. Per the germline V gene, CDR1 is LGHNA and CDR2 is YNFKEQ. CDR3 region: CASSHLDRAYGYTF. In DNA, the CDR3 is TGTGCCAGCAGCCACCTGGACAGGGCCTATGGCTACACCTTC.

The V call is TRBV27, the J call TRBJ1-1, with D perhaps matching TRBD1 (5 bases). V was clipped by 1 base and J by 1 base, with 19 bases between them. Germline loops: CDR1 MNHEY, CDR2 SMNVEV (reference sequence). The CDR3 is 18 residues long. The CDR3 spells CASSLLGLLGGTNTEAFF. Written as DNA, the CDR3 is TGTGCCAGCAGTTTATTGGGTCTTCTGGGAGGGACGAACACTGAAGCTTTCTTT.

J is TRBJ1-5 and V is TRBV18, with D unclear. V was cut by 2 bases and J by 4 bases, with 9 bases left in between. The CDR3 extends over 14 amino acids. Germline V gene lookup returns CDR1 KGHSH and CDR2 LQKENI. CDR3: CASSPGVINQPQHF. The CDR3, as DNA: TGTGCCAGCTCACCAGGGGTTATTAATCAGCCCCAGCATTTT.

The chain combines TRBV11-3 with TRBJ2-6; D gene uncertain. Trimming cost V 5 bases and J 4 bases, with 9 bases left between them. The CDR3 covers 14 residues. The germline V gene encodes CDR1 SGHNT and CDR2 YENEEA. In DNA form, the CDR3 reads TGTGCCAGCAGCGCCGAGCCGGGGGCCAACGTCCTGACTTTC. Translated: CASSAEPGANVLTF.

This sequence joins TRBV7-2 and TRBJ2-3; a possible D gene is TRBD2 (6 bases). The CDR3 extends over 16 amino acids. The germline CDR1 and CDR2 sequences are SGHTA and FQGNSA. V lost 0 bases, J lost 1 base, and 11 bases lay in between. CDR3 sequence reads: CASSLAAGPRTDTQYF. In nucleotides, the CDR3 is TGTGCCAGCAGCTTAGCGGCGGGGCCCCGCACAGATACGCAGTATTTT.

The rearrangement joins TRBV19 to TRBJ2-1, with D perhaps TRBD1 (6 bases). CDR3 length equals 15 residues. Germline-derived CDR1 and CDR2 are LNHDA and SQIVND (reference sequence). V lost 2 bases to trimming and J lost 6 bases, with 14 bases between them. The CDR3 protein is CASSIIYRGGNEQFF. The CDR3 DNA sequence: TGTGCCAGTAGTATAATATACAGAGGGGGCAATGAGCAGTTCTTC.

This clone was observed a single time. The rearrangement links TRBV5-1 to TRBJ1-4; D perhaps matches TRBD1 (6 bases). Per germline, CDR1 SGHRS and CDR2 YFSETQ. Trimming cost V 4 bases and J 4 bases, with 17 bases left between them. This CDR3 contains 16 residues. CDR3 residues: CASSLGGQTINEKLFF. The DNA of the CDR3 is TGCGCCAGCAGCCTCGGCGGACAGACGATTAATGAAAAACTGTTTTTT. The full variable domain, its missing parts supplied by reference TRBV5-1 and TRBJ1-4, is KAGVTQTPRYLIKTRGQQVTLSCSPISGHRSVSWYQQTPGQGLQFLFEYFSETQRNKGNFPGRFSGRQFSNSRSEMNVSTLELGDSALYLCASSLGGQTINEKLFFGSGTQLSVL.